This TCR beta chain comes out of a study of blood T cell repertoires in COVID-19. Study-wide background: COVID-19 samples from acute and convalescent phases originated in the United States, Italy and Spain. PBMCs, B-cell-depleted T cells, or T cells were the source of the cDNA or gDNA that made up the material.

Germline V lookup: CDR1 SNHLY, CDR2 FYNNEI. The CDR3 covers 16 residues. The ends lost 4 bases at V and 4 bases at J; junction bases unmatched: 8. Per the study methods: Nucleated cell counts were estimated from reference gene primer amplification. The method was immunoSEQ multiplex PCR; TCRdb's version includes in-frame clones alone and lacks a portion of them. V and J calls and clone size are as listed in that table; D and trimming were resolved from the DNA. Of 60,000 to 100,000 clones detected, roughly 90% appear once; the ten largest clones hold approximately 4.2%. The receptor comes from a man over 45 with active COVID-19. V is TRBV2 and J is TRBJ2-1; 9 bases map to TRBD2. Input material: peripheral blood. The CDR3 nucleotides are TGTGCCAGCAGTGCGGTGGCGGGAGGGATTTACAATGAGCAGTTCTTC. This encodes CASSAVAGGIYNEQFF.